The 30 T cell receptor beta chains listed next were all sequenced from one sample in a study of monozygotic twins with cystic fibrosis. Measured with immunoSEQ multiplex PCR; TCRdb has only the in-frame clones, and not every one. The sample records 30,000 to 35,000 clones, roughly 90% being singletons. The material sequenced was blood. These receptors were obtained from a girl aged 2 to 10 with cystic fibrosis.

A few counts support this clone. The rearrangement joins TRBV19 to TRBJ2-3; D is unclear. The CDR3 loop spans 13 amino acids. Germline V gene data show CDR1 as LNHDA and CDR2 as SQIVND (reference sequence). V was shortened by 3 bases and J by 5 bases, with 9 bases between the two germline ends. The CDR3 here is CASSMGIEDTQYF. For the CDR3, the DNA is TGTGCCAGTAGTATGGGCATAGAAGATACGCAGTATTTT.

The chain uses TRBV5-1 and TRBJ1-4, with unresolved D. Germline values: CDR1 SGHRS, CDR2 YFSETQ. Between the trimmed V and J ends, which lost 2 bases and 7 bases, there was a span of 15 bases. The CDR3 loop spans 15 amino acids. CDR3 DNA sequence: TGCGCCAGCAGCTTCGAAAGCGCTTCTACTGAAAAACTGTTTTTT. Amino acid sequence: CASSFESASTEKLFF.

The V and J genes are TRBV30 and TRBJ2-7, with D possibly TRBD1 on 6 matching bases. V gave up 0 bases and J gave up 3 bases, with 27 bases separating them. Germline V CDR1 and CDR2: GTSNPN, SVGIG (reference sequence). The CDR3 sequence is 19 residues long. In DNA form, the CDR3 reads TGTGCCTGGAGTGTTGGGGTACTAGAACCCCGACAGGAGCTCTACGAGCAGTACTTC. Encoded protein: CAWSVGVLEPRQELYEQYF.

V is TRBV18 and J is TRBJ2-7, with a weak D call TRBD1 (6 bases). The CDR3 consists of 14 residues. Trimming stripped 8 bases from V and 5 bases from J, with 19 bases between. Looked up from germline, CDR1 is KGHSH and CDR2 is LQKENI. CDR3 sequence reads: CASRGTLLIDEQYF. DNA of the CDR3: TGTGCCAGCCGTGGGACACTACTGATTGACGAGCAGTACTTC. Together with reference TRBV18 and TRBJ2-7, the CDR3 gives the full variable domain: NAGVMQNPRHLVRRRGQEARLRCSPMKGHSHVYWYRQLPEEGLKFMVYLQKENIIDESGMPKERFSAEFPKEGPSILRIQQVVRGDSAAYFCASRGTLLIDEQYFGPGTRLTVT.

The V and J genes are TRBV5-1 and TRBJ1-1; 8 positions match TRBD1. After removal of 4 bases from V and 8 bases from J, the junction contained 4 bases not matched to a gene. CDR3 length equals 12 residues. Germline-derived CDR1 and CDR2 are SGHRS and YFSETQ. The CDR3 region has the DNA TGCGCCAGCAGCCAGACAGGGGACGAAGCTTTCTTT. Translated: CASSQTGDEAFF.

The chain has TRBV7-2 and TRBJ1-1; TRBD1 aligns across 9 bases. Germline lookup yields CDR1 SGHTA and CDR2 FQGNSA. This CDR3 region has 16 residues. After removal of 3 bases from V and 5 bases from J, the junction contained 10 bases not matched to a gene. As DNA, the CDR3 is TGTGCCAGCAGCTTTTTTATGGGACAGGGTGGGACTGAAGCTTTCTTT. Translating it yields CASSFFMGQGGTEAFF.

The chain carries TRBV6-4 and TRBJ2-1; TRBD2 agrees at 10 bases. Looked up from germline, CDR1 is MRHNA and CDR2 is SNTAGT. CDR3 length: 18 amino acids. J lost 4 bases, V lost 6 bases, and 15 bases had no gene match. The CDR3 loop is CASSPSGTSVGVYNEQFF. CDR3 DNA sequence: TGTGCCAGCAGCCCATCCGGGACTAGCGTGGGGGTATACAATGAGCAGTTCTTC.

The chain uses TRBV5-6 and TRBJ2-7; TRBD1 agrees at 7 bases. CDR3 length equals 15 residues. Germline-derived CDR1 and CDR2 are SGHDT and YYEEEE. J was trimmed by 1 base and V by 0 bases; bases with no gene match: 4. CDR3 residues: CASSLDRTGSYEQYF. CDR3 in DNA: TGTGCCAGCAGCTTGGATCGGACAGGATCCTACGAGCAGTACTTC.

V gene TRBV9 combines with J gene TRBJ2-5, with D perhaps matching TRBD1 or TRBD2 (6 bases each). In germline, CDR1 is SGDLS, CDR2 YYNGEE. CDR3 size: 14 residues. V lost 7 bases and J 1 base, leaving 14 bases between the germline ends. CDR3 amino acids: CASSGGLVQETQYF. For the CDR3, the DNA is TGTGCCAGCTCCGGGGGCCTAGTCCAAGAGACCCAGTACTTC.

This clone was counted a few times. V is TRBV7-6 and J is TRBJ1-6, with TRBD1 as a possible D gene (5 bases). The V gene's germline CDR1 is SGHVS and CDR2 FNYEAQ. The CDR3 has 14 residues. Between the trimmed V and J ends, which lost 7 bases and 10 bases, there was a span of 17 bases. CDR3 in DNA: TGTGCCAGCACCGAAGGGGCAGTAAACTCACCCCTCCACTTT. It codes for CASTEGAVNSPLHF.

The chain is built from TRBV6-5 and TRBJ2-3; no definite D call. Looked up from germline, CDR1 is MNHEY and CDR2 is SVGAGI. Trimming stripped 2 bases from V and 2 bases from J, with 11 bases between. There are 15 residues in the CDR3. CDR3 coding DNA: TGTGCCAGCAGTTACGCGCAGACCTACACAGATACGCAGTATTTT. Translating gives CASSYAQTYTDTQYF.

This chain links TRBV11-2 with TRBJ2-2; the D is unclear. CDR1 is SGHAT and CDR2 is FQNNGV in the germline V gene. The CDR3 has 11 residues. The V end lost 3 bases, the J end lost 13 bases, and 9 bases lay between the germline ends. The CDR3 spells CASSFHPLLFF. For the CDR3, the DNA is TGTGCCAGCAGCTTTCACCCCCTGCTGTTTTTT.

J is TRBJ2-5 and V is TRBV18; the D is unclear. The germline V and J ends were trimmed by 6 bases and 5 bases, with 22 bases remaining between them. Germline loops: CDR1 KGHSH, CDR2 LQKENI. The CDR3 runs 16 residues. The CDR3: CASSTWETDTRETQYF. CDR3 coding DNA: TGTGCCAGCTCTACCTGGGAAACTGACACCCGGGAGACCCAGTACTTC.

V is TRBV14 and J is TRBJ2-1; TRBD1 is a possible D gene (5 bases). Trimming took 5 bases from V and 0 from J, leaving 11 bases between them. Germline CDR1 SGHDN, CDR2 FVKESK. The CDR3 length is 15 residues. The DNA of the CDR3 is TGTGCCAGCAGCTACTACAGGAACTCCTACAATGAGCAGTTCTTC. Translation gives CASSYYRNSYNEQFF.

CDR3: CASSQDQLNGANEQFF. The CDR3 bases are TGCGCCAGCAGCCAAGATCAGCTAAATGGGGCCAATGAGCAGTTCTTC. J is TRBJ2-1 and V is TRBV4-1; a possible D gene is TRBD1 (5 bases). Trimming removed 0 bases from V and 6 bases from J, with 15 bases in between. CDR1 is MGHRA and CDR2 is YSYEKL in the germline V gene. This CDR3 region has 16 residues.

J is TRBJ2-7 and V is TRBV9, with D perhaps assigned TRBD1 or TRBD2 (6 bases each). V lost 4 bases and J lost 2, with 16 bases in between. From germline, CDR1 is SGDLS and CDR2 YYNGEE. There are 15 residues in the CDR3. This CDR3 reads CASSPLGGPTYEQYF. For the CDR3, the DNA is TGTGCCAGCAGCCCCTTAGGGGGGCCCACCTACGAGCAGTACTTC. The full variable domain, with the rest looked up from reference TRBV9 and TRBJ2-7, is DSGVTQTPKHLITATGQRVTLRCSPRSGDLSVYWYQQSLDQGLQFLIQYYNGEERAKGNILERFSAQQFPDLHSELNLSSLELGDSALYFCASSPLGGPTYEQYFGPGTRLTVT.

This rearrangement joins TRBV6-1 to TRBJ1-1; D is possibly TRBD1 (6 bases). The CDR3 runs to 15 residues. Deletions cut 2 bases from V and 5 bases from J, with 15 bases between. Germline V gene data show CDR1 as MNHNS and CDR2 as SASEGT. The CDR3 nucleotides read TGTGCCAGCAGTGAAAGGGGTAGGGGGAGGACTGAAGCTTTCTTT. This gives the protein CASSERGRGRTEAFF.

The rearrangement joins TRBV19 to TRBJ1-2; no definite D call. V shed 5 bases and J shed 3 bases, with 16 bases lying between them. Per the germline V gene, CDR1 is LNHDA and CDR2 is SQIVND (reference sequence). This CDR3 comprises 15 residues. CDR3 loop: CASSPRVRLYYGYTF. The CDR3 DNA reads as TGTGCCAGTAGTCCCCGCGTCAGGCTTTACTATGGCTACACCTTC.

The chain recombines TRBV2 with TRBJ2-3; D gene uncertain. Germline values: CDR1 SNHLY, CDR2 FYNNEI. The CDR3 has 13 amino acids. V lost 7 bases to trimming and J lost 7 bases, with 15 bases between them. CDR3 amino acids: CASTPEKFNTQYF. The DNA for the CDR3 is TGTGCCAGCACTCCGGAGAAATTCAATACGCAGTATTTT.

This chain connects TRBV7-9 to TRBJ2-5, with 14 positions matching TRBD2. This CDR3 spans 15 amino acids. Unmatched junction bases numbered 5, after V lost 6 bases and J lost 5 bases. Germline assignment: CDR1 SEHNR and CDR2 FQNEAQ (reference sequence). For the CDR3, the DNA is TGTGCCAGCAGTCAGGGACTAGCGGGAGCGGAGACCCAGTACTTC. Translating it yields CASSQGLAGAETQYF.

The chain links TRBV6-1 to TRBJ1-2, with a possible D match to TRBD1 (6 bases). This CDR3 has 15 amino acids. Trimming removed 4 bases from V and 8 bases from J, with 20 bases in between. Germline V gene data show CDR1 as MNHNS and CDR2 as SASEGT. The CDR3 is CASSAQGTSRLGYTF. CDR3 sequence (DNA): TGTGCCAGCAGTGCACAGGGAACCAGCCGCTTAGGCTACACCTTC.

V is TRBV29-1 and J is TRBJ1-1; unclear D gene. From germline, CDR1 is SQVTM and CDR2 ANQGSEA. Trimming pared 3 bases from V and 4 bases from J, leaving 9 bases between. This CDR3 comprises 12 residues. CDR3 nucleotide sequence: TGCAGCGTTGAGAGTCTAGTCACTGAAGCTTTCTTT. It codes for CSVESLVTEAFF.

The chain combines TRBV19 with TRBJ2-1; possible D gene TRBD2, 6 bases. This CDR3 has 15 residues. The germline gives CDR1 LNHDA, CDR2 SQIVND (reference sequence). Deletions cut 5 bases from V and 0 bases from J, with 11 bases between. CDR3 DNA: TGTGCCAGTAGTGCCACTAGCCACTCCTACAATGAGCAGTTCTTC. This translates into CASSATSHSYNEQFF.

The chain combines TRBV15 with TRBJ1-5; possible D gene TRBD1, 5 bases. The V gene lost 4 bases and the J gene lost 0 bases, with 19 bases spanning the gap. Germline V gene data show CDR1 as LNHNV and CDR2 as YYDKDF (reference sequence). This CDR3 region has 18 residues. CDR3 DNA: TGTGCCACCAGCATACGAGAGGGGAAAAGGAATAGCAATCAGCCCCAGCATTTT. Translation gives CATSIREGKRNSNQPQHF.

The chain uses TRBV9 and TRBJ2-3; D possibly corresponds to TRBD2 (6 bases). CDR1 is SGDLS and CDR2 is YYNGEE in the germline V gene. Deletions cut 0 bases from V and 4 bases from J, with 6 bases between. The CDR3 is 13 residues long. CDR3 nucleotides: TGTGCCAGCAGCGTAGAGCGGGCAGATACGCAGTATTTT. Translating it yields CASSVERADTQYF.

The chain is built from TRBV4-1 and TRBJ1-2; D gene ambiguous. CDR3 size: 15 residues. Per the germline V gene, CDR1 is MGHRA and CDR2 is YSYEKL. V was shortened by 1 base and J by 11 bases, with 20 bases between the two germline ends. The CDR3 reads CASSQVGSWLGRYTF. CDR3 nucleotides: TGCGCCAGCAGCCAAGTGGGCAGTTGGCTGGGGAGGTACACCTTC.

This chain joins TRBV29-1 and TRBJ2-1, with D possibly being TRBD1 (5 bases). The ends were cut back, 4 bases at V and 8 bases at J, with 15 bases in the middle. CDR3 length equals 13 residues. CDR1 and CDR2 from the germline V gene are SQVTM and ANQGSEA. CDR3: CSVAGREGHEQFF. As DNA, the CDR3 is TGCAGCGTTGCCGGCAGGGAAGGGCATGAGCAGTTCTTC.

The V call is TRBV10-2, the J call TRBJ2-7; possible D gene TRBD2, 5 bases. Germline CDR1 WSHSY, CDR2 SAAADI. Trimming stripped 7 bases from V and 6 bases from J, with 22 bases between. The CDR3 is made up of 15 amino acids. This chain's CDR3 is CASKRWTSRGFEQYF. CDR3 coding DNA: TGCGCCAGCAAAAGGTGGACGAGCCGGGGATTCGAGCAGTACTTC.

Here the CDR3 reads CASHPTGAYEQYF. The CDR3 coding sequence is TGTGCCAGCCACCCGACAGGCGCCTACGAGCAGTACTTC. The chain joins TRBV7-2 to TRBJ2-7; the D gene is possibly TRBD1 (6 bases). The germline CDR1 and CDR2 sequences are SGHTA and FQGNSA. V lost 8 bases and J lost 2, with 13 bases in between. This CDR3 contains 13 residues.

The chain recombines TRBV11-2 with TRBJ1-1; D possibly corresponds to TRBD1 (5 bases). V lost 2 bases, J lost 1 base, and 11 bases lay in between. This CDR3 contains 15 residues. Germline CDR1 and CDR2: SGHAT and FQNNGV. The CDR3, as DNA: TGTGCCAGCAGCTTAATTCAGGGAGCGAACACTGAAGCTTTCTTT. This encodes CASSLIQGANTEAFF.